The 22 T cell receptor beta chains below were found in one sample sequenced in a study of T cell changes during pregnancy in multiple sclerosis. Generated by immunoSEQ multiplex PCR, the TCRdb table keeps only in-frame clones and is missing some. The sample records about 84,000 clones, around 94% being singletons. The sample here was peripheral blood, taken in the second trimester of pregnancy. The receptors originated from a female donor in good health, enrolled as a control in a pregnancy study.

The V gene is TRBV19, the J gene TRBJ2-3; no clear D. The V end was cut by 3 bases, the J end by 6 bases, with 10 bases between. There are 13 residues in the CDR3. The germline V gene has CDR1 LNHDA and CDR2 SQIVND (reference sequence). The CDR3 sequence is CASSIVGRDTQYF. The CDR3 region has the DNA TGTGCCAGTAGTATCGTGGGCCGTGATACGCAGTATTTT.

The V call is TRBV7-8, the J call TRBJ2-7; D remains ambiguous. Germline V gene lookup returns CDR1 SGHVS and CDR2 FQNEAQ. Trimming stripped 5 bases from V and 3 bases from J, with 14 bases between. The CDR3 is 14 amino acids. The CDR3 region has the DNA TGTGCCAGCAGCCCCCAGAGGTTTGGCTACGAGCAGTACTTC. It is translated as CASSPQRFGYEQYF.

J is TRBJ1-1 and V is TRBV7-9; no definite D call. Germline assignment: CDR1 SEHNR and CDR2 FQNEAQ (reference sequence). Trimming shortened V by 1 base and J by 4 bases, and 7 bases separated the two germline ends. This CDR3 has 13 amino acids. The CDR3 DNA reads TGTGCCAGCAGCTTAGGGGAGGGCACTGAAGCTTTCTTT. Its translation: CASSLGEGTEAFF.

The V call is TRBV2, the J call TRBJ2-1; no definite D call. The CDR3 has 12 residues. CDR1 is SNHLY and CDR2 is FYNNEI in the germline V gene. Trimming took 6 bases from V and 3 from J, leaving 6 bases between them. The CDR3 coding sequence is TGTGCCAGCAGGCCTATCTACAATGAGCAGTTCTTC. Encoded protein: CASRPIYNEQFF.

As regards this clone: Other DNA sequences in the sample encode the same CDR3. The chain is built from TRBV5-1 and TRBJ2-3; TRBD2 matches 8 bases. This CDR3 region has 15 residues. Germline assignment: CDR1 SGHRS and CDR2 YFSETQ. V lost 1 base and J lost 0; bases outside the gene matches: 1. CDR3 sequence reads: CASSLTSGSTDTQYF. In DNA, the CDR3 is TGCGCCAGCAGCTTGACTAGCGGTAGCACAGATACGCAGTATTTT. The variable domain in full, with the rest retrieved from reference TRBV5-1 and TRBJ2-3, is KAGVTQTPRYLIKTRGQQVTLSCSPISGHRSVSWYQQTPGQGLQFLFEYFSETQRNKGNFPGRFSGRQFSNSRSEMNVSTLELGDSALYLCASSLTSGSTDTQYFGPGTRLTVL.

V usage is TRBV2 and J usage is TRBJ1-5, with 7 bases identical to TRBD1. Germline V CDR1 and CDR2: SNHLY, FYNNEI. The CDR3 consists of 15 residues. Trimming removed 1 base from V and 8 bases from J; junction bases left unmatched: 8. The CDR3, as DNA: TGTGCCAGCAGTGAAGGGTCAGGGGGGTTCAAGCCCCAGCATTTT. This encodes CASSEGSGGFKPQHF.

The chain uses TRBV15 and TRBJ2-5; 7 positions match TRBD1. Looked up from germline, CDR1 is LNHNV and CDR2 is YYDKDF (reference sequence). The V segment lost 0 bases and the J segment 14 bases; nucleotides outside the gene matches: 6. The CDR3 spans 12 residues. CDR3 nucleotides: TGTGCCACCAGCAGAGATAACACAGGGGTTTACTTC. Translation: CATSRDNTGVYF.

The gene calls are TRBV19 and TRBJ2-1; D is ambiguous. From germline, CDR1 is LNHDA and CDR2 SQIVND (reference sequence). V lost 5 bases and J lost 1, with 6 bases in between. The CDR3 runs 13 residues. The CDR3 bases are TGTGCCAGTAGTGGCGGATCCTACAATGAGCAGTTCTTC. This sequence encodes CASSGGSYNEQFF.

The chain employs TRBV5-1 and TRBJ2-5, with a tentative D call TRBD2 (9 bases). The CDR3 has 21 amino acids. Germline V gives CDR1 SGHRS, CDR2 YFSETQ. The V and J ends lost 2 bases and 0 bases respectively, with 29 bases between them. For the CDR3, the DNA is TGCGCCAGCAGCTTTACTACGGACAGGGTTACGAGCGGGGGGTACCAAGAGACCCAGTACTTC. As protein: CASSFTTDRVTSGGYQETQYF.

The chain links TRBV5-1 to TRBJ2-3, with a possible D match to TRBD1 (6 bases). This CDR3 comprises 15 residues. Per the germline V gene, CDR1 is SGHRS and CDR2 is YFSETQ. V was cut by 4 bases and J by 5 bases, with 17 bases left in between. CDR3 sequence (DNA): TGCGCCAGCAGCCCGAGGCTGGGGGCGGAAGATACGCAGTATTTT. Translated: CASSPRLGAEDTQYF.

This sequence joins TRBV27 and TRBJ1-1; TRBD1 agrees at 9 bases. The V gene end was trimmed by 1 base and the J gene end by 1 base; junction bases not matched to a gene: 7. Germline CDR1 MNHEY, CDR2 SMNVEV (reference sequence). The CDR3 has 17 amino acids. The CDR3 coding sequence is TGTGCCAGCAGTTTATTGTCACAGGGGGCCAGGAACACTGAAGCTTTCTTT. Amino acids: CASSLLSQGARNTEAFF.

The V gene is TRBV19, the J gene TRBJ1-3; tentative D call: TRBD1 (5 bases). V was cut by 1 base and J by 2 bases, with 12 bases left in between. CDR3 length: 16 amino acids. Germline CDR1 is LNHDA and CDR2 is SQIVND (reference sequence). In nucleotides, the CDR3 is TGTGCCAGTAGTATAGGACAGTGGCAAACTGGAAACACCATATATTTT. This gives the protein CASSIGQWQTGNTIYF.

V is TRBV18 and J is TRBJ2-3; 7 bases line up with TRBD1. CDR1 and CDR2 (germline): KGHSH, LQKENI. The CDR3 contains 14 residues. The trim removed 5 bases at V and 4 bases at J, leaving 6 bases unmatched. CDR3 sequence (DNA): TGTGCCAGCTCAACCGGACAGGTTGCAGATACGCAGTATTTT. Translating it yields CASSTGQVADTQYF.

The CDR3 region has the DNA TGTGCCGCGTCGGAGGTCAATGAGCAGTTCTTC. This gives the protein CAASEVNEQFF. The genes are TRBV28 and TRBJ2-1; weak D call: TRBD2 (5 bases). The CDR3 has 11 amino acids. Germline V gene data show CDR1 as MDHEN and CDR2 as SYDVKM. Trimming shortened V by 11 bases and J by 6 bases, and 11 bases separated the two germline ends.

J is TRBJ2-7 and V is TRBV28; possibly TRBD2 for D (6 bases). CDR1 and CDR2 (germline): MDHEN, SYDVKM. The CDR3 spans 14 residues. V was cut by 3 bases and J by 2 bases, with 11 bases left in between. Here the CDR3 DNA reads TGTGCCAGCAGTTTGGCGGGGACCCCCTACGAGCAGTACTTC. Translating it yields CASSLAGTPYEQYF.

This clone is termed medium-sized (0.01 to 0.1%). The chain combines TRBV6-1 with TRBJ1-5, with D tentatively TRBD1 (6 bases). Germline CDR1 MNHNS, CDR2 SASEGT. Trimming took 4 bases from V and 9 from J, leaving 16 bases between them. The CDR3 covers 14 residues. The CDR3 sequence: CASSGPGQARPQHF. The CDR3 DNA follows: TGTGCCAGCAGTGGACCGGGACAAGCCAGGCCCCAGCATTTT.

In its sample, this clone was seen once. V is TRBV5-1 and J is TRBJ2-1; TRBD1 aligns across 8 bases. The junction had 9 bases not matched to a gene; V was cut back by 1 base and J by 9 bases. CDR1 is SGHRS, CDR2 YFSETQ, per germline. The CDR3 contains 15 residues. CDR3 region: CASSLSGQGTSEQFF. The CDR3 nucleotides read TGCGCCAGCAGCTTGAGTGGACAGGGTACTAGTGAGCAGTTCTTC. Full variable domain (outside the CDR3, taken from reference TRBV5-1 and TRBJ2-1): KAGVTQTPRYLIKTRGQQVTLSCSPISGHRSVSWYQQTPGQGLQFLFEYFSETQRNKGNFPGRFSGRQFSNSRSEMNVSTLELGDSALYLCASSLSGQGTSEQFFGPGTRLTVL.

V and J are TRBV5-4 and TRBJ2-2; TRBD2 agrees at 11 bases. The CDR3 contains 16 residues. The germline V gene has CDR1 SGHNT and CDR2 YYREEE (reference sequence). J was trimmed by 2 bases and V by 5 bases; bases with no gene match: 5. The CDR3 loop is CASSGTSGANTGELFF. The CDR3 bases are TGTGCCAGCAGTGGGACTAGCGGAGCTAACACCGGGGAGCTGTTTTTT.

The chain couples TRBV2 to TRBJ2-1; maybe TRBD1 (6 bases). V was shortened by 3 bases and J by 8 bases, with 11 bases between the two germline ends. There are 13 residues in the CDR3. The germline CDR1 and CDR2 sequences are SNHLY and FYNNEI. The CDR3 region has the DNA TGTGCCAGCAGTGAGGGGGCCGGTGATGAGCAGTTCTTC. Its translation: CASSEGAGDEQFF.

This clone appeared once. CDR3: CASSDTYRGLYNEQFF. CDR3 DNA sequence: TGTGCCAGCAGTGACACATACAGGGGGCTGTACAATGAGCAGTTCTTC. The V call is TRBV6-4, the J call TRBJ2-1; 9 nucleotides agree with TRBD1. J gave up 4 bases and V 2 bases, and 6 bases lay outside the gene matches. CDR1 is MRHNA and CDR2 is SNTAGT in the germline V gene. This CDR3 contains 16 residues.

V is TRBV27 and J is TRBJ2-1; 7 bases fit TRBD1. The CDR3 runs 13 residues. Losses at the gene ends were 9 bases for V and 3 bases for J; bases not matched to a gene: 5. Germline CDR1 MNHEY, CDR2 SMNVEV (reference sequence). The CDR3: CASGRGIYNEQFF. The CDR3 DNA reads TGTGCCAGTGGCAGGGGGATCTACAATGAGCAGTTCTTC.

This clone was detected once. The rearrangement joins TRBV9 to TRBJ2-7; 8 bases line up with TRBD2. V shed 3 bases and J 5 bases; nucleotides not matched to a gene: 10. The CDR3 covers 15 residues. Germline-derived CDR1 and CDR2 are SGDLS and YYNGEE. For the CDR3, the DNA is TGTGCCAGCAGCGCCACCAGCGGGAGATTTGACGAGCAGTACTTC. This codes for CASSATSGRFDEQYF. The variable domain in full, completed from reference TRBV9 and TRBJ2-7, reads DSGVTQTPKHLITATGQRVTLRCSPRSGDLSVYWYQQSLDQGLQFLIQYYNGEERAKGNILERFSAQQFPDLHSELNLSSLELGDSALYFCASSATSGRFDEQYFGPGTRLTVT.